This record looks at one T cell receptor (beta chain) sequence and its context. This clonotype was seen ten or more times. Its recognized antigen is unknown. No much larger clone is present one base from it, and per-base qualities are unavailable. The data originate from a study of T cell repertoires in cytomegalovirus infection (dated by TCRdb to the late 2010s). Notes on the research overall: The HLA type of each donor mattered for the analysis, because public TCR beta signatures pointed to carriage of CMV infection along with the matching HLA type. Results and caveats for the whole study, not just this receptor: In both this cohort and an independent cohort of 300 to 450 donors, the cumulative frequency of public TCR beta family members distinguished carriers of CMV infection plus the relevant HLA type. The ex vivo response was dominated by HLA-C-restricted CMV-specific TCR beta clonotypes, which also provided the single most frequent clonotype in two of eight donors.

TCRdb shows the sequencer as Illumina HiSeq 1500. TCRdb reworked the public reads: Q25 trimming with fastp, MiXCR clone assembly, productive beta chains retained. Each entry is one CDR3 protein sequence, shown with its most common DNA and genes. Across this sample there are under 800,000 distinct CDR3 sequences, with roughly a quarter seen only once. The top ten hold less than 10% of the sample. The sequencing sample was made of CD8+ T cells from PBMCs. The clonotype originates from a human donor in good health (CMV status not recorded). Some clones in this sample may be carry-over from other donors' samples.

The nucleotide sequence is given as TGTGCCAGCAGCTTATTCAGTATGGGCCCCGTCTCCTACAATGAGCAGTTCTTC. The encoded protein is CASSLFSMGPVSYNEQFF. The chain links TRBV7-2 with TRBJ2-1; no confident D gene assignment can be made. The junction carries 17 bases between V and J, which are trimmed by 2 bases and 0 bases respectively. CDR1 and CDR2, looked up from the germline V gene, are SGHTA and FQGNSA. The CDR3 measures 18 amino acids from cysteine to phenylalanine. The read is trimmed to its CDR3 DNA, 54 bases read in frame from base 1.